Listed below are T cell receptor beta chains from one sample, sequenced in a study of human T cells and chemical hapten exposure. TCRdb processed the RACE reads anew with MiXCR; each CDR3 protein has one entry. The table lists about 380,000 distinct CDR3 sequences, 5% to 6.5% of them singletons. The material was whole blood, obtained in connection with sensitization to the hapten diphenylcyclopropenone (DPC). The receptors stem from a woman aged 50 to 65 with alopecia areata. Some clones in this sample may be carry-over from other donors' samples. The CDR3 runs from the conserved cysteine through the conserved F or W. The order of the fields is D gene, V gene, J gene, clone size, CDR3 DNA, CDR3 protein. D genes are given only for firm matches. A clone size is listed for some rows: how often the clone was seen (once, few, many), or a class if it is expanded.

D: TRBD2; V: TRBV27; J: TRBJ2-3; size: many; DNA: TGTGCCAGCACCCGACTAGCGAGCACAGATACGCAGTATTTT; CDR3: CASTRLASTDTQYF
D: TRBD2; V: TRBV27; J: TRBJ2-5; size: few; DNA: TGTGCCAGCAGTTTATTGGCTAGCGGGAGGGCCGGGGAGACCCAGTACTTC; CDR3: CASSLLASGRAGETQYF
D: -; V: TRBV29-1; J: TRBJ2-3; size: many; DNA: TGCAGCGTTCTCGCAGATACGCAGTATTTT; CDR3: CSVLADTQYF
D: -; V: TRBV29-1; J: TRBJ2-1; size: -; DNA: TGCAGCGTTGAAAGGGGGCTAGCGGCCAATGAGCAGTTCTTC; CDR3: CSVERGLAANEQFF
D: -; V: TRBV4-1; J: TRBJ2-7; size: few; DNA: TGCGCCAGCAGTCATAGGGAAAGGGGTTACGAGCAGTACTTC; CDR3: CASSHRERGYEQYF
D: TRBD1; V: TRBV28; J: TRBJ2-5; size: once; DNA: TGTGCCAGCACAAAATCTGGGACAGGAAAAGAGACCCAGTACTTC; CDR3: CASTKSGTGKETQYF
D: -; V: TRBV29-1; J: TRBJ2-5; size: many; DNA: TGCAGCGTTGAAGTACAACCTTTTCAAGAGACCCAGTACTTC; CDR3: CSVEVQPFQETQYF
D: -; V: TRBV7-2; J: TRBJ1-2; size: few; DNA: TGTGCCAGCAGCCCGGGCGTGGGGGTCCTCACCTTC; CDR3: CASSPGVGVLTF
D: TRBD2; V: TRBV6-2/TRBV6-3; J: TRBJ2-1; size: few; DNA: TGTGCCAGCGGACTAGAGGATTACAATGAGCAGTTCTTC; CDR3: CASGLEDYNEQFF
D: -; V: TRBV20-1; J: TRBJ1-2; size: many; DNA: TGCAGTGCCAGCCTCAGGGACACCTCTCACTATGGCTACACCTTC; CDR3: CSASLRDTSHYGYTF
D: -; V: TRBV20-1; J: TRBJ1-6; size: -; DNA: TGCACCCGAGGGCGCGGAAGGGCTTATAATTCACCCCTCCACTTT; CDR3: CTRGRGRAYNSPLHF
D: -; V: TRBV28; J: TRBJ1-2; size: few; DNA: TGTGCCAGCAGGAGGACGGACTATGGCTACACCTTC; CDR3: CASRRTDYGYTF
D: -; V: TRBV7-2; J: TRBJ2-5; size: few; DNA: TGTGCCAGCAGTAGATCTTCAGGGACCCAAGAGACCCAGTACTTC; CDR3: CASSRSSGTQETQYF
D: TRBD1; V: TRBV5-1; J: TRBJ2-7; size: few; DNA: TGCGCCAGCAGCTTGGCGGCAGGGGGTTCAGGAGAGCAGTACTTC; CDR3: CASSLAAGGSGEQYF
D: TRBD2; V: TRBV29-1; J: TRBJ2-1; size: few; DNA: TGCAGCGTTGAGGGGGAGGGCCCCTACAATGAGCAGTTCTTC; CDR3: CSVEGEGPYNEQFF
D: -; V: TRBV20-1; J: TRBJ2-2; size: few; DNA: TGCAGTGCGGCACCATCACTTTGGGGGCACACCGGGGAGCTGTTTTTT; CDR3: CSAAPSLWGHTGELFF
D: -; V: TRBV4-3; J: TRBJ2-1; size: few; DNA: TGCGCCAGCAGCCAAGTGCCCCCCGGGCCCGCCATGCATGAGCAGTTCTTC; CDR3: CASSQVPPGPAMHEQFF
D: -; V: TRBV5-1; J: TRBJ2-7; size: many; DNA: TGCGCCAGCAGAACCGGGACCGGTAGCTCCTACGAGCAGTACTTC; CDR3: CASRTGTGSSYEQYF
D: TRBD2; V: TRBV12-3/TRBV12-4; J: TRBJ2-1; size: -; DNA: TGTGCCAGCAGTAAGTTACTAGCGAGGACCTACAATGAGCAGTTCTTC; CDR3: CASSKLLARTYNEQFF
D: -; V: TRBV5-1; J: TRBJ2-7; size: few; DNA: TGCGCCAGCAGCTTGGAACAGACCTACGAGCAGTACTTC; CDR3: CASSLEQTYEQYF
D: -; V: TRBV20-1; J: TRBJ2-7; size: few; DNA: TGCAGTGCCCCCAGGGGGGACGGAGCCTACGAGCAGTACTTC; CDR3: CSAPRGDGAYEQYF
D: TRBD2; V: TRBV30; J: TRBJ2-1; size: few; DNA: TGTGCCTGGACCGGGACTAGCGGGAGAGATGAGCAGTTCTTC; CDR3: CAWTGTSGRDEQFF
D: -; V: TRBV6-5; J: TRBJ1-1; size: few; DNA: TGTGCCAGCTCGAAGGAGGGGTGGGGGCCTGAAGCTTTCTTT; CDR3: CASSKEGWGPEAFF
D: -; V: TRBV4-1; J: TRBJ2-7; size: once; DNA: TGCGCCAGCAGCCAAGAAATGGAAAAGATGGTCAGGAACCACGAGCAGTACTTC; CDR3: CASSQEMEKMVRNHEQYF
D: -; V: TRBV6-5; J: TRBJ2-5; size: many; DNA: TGTGCCAGCAGTTCCCTCTTCGGTCCAGAGACCCAGTACTTC; CDR3: CASSSLFGPETQYF
D: -; V: TRBV27; J: TRBJ1-1; size: many; DNA: TGTGCCAGCAGTCCCCGCGGGTCTGAGGCTTTCTTT; CDR3: CASSPRGSEAFF
D: -; V: TRBV7-2; J: TRBJ2-1; size: -; DNA: TGTGCCAGCAGCTTAGCCCCGTCGATTATAGCGCGGTACAATGAGCAGTTCTTC; CDR3: CASSLAPSIIARYNEQFF
D: -; V: TRBV10-3; J: TRBJ1-2; size: many; DNA: TGTGCCATCAGTGAAACCGTGGAAATCGATGGCTACACCTTC; CDR3: CAISETVEIDGYTF
D: -; V: TRBV15; J: TRBJ1-5; size: many; DNA: TGTGCCACCAGCAGACCGACAGTAACGGGTCAGCCCCAGCATTTT; CDR3: CATSRPTVTGQPQHF
D: TRBD2; V: TRBV3-1; J: TRBJ2-1; size: many; DNA: TGTGCCAGCAGCCTGGGACTAGCGGGGGGGCTCGGTGAGCAGTTCTTC; CDR3: CASSLGLAGGLGEQFF
D: TRBD2; V: TRBV4-1; J: TRBJ2-7; size: few; DNA: TGCGCCAGCAGCCAGCTAGCGGGGGGTCTTTCCTACGAGCAGTACTTC; CDR3: CASSQLAGGLSYEQYF
D: -; V: TRBV7-9; J: TRBJ1-5; size: many; DNA: TGTGCCAGCAGCTCAACAGGGTATGGTCAGCCCCAGCATTTT; CDR3: CASSSTGYGQPQHF
D: -; V: TRBV11-2; J: TRBJ2-1; size: many; DNA: TGTGCCAGCAGTTATTCTCGATGGGGGCCTGAGCAGTTCTTC; CDR3: CASSYSRWGPEQFF
D: -; V: TRBV30; J: TRBJ2-2; size: -; DNA: TGTGCCTGGAGACCACTGAACACCGGGGAGCTGTTTTTT; CDR3: CAWRPLNTGELFF
D: -; V: TRBV7-9; J: TRBJ1-1; size: -; DNA: TGTGCCAGCAGCTTAGCGGGAGTACCGAACACTGAAGCTTTCTTT; CDR3: CASSLAGVPNTEAFF
D: -; V: TRBV7-9; J: TRBJ2-7; size: many; DNA: TGTGCCAGCAGCTTAGCGCCCCAGTCCTACGAGCAGTACTTC; CDR3: CASSLAPQSYEQYF
D: -; V: TRBV10-3; J: TRBJ2-5; size: -; DNA: TGTGCCATCAGCCGGGACTTAGAGACCCAGTACTTC; CDR3: CAISRDLETQYF
D: -; V: TRBV20-1; J: TRBJ1-2; size: many; DNA: TGCAGTGCTAGATCGAACATTGAAGCTGGCTACACCTTC; CDR3: CSARSNIEAGYTF
D: -; V: TRBV29-1; J: TRBJ1-1; size: -; DNA: TGCAGCGTTGGGTCCCGGGGGGGGGCTTTCTTT; CDR3: CSVGSRGGAFF
D: -; V: TRBV4-3; J: TRBJ2-2; size: many; DNA: TGCGCCAGCAGCCAAGAGGGCTTGGCGGGGCTTAACACCGGGGAGCTGTTTTTT; CDR3: CASSQEGLAGLNTGELFF
D: -; V: TRBV5-8; J: TRBJ1-3; size: -; DNA: TGTGCCAGCAGCTGGAGCTCTGGAAACACCATATATTTT; CDR3: CASSWSSGNTIYF
D: -; V: TRBV7-2; J: TRBJ1-3; size: many; DNA: TGTGCCAGCAGCTTAACCAGCGGAAACACCATATATTTT; CDR3: CASSLTSGNTIYF
D: -; V: TRBV14; J: TRBJ1-1; size: -; DNA: TGTGCCAGCAGCCAGGGGCCAGCCGAAGCTTTCTTT; CDR3: CASSQGPAEAFF
D: -; V: TRBV7-9; J: TRBJ2-2; size: many; DNA: TGTGCCAGCAGCTCGATGGAACCCGGGGAGCTGTTTTTT; CDR3: CASSSMEPGELFF
D: -; V: TRBV4-2; J: TRBJ1-6; size: few; DNA: TGTGCCAGCAGTCAAGGACAGCCAAAGTATAATTCACCCCTCCACTTT; CDR3: CASSQGQPKYNSPLHF
D: -; V: TRBV6-6; J: TRBJ2-2; size: many; DNA: TGTGCCAGCAGCCACGAGATGGGCACCGGGGAGCTGTTTTTT; CDR3: CASSHEMGTGELFF
D: -; V: TRBV13; J: TRBJ1-5; size: -; DNA: TGTGCCAGCAGCGAAGGGGTAACCAGCAATCAGCCCCAGCATTTT; CDR3: CASSEGVTSNQPQHF
D: -; V: TRBV12-3/TRBV12-4; J: TRBJ1-1; size: few; DNA: TGTGCCAGCAGCCCTGGGGGGACACTGAACACTGAAGCTTTCTTT; CDR3: CASSPGGTLNTEAFF
D: TRBD2; V: TRBV5-4; J: TRBJ2-1; size: few; DNA: TGTGCCAGCATGATGGGCGGGAGCTCCTACAATGAGCAGTTCTTC; CDR3: CASMMGGSSYNEQFF
D: -; V: TRBV5-5; J: TRBJ1-1; size: few; DNA: TGTGCCAGCAGCAGGGGAGCAAGGAACACTGAAGCTTTCTTT; CDR3: CASSRGARNTEAFF
D: -; V: TRBV20-1; J: TRBJ2-5; size: many; DNA: TGCAGTGCCTCCGGAACCGGAGAGACCCAGTACTTC; CDR3: CSASGTGETQYF
D: TRBD1; V: TRBV7-8; J: TRBJ1-5; size: many; DNA: TGTGCCAGCAGCTCCCTGGGACAGGGAGGCCAGCCCCAGCATTTT; CDR3: CASSSLGQGGQPQHF